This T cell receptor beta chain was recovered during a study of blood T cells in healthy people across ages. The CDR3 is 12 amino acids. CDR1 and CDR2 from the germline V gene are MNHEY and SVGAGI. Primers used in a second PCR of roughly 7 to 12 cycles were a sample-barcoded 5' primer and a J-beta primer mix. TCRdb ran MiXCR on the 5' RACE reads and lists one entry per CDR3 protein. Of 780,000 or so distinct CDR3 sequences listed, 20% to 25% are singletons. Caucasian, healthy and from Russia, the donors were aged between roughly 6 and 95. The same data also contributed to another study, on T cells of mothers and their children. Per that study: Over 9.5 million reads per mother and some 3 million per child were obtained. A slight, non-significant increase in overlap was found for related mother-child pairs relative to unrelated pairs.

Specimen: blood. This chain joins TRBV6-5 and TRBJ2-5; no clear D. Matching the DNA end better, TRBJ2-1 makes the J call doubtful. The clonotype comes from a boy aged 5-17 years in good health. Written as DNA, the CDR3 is TGTGCCAGCAGTTACTCGAAACACGAGCAGTTCTTC. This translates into CASSYSKHEQFF.